These 29 T cell receptor beta chains share one sample of origin, sequenced in a study of vaccination and CD4 T cells after COVID-19. As to treatment: 10-day PBMC culture with coronavirus spike peptide pools or control peptides (ViraFEST assay). CD4+ T cells that had been cultured provided DNA sequenced with the Oncomine TCR Beta short-read assay. TCRdb reanalysed the PCR reads using MiXCR and keeps one entry per CDR3 protein. The table records about 14,000 distinct CDR3 sequences, around two fifths of them present only once. The antigens of these receptors remain unknown. The specimen sequenced was CD4+ T cells from blood, cultured in vitro. The receptors were gathered from a human donor who had recovered from COVID-19.

The chain links TRBV19 to TRBJ1-5; TRBD1 aligns across 7 bases. Germline lookup yields CDR1 LNHDA and CDR2 SQIVND (reference sequence). The CDR3 contains 17 residues. Here the CDR3 reads CASNVGGQFYSNQPQHF. CDR3 bases: TGTGCATCTAATGTAGGGGGCCAATTCTATAGCAATCAGCCCCAGCATTTT. The whole variable domain, filled in from reference TRBV19 and TRBJ1-5, reads DGGITQSPKYLFRKEGQNVTLSCEQNLNHDAMYWYRQDPGQGLRLIYYSQIVNDFQKGDIAEGYSVSREKKESFPLTVTSAQKNPTAFYLCASNVGGQFYSNQPQHFGDGTRLSIL.

This rearrangement joins TRBV7-9 to TRBJ2-7, with a tentative D call TRBD1 (5 bases). The germline V gene has CDR1 SEHNR and CDR2 FQNEAQ (reference sequence). The CDR3 extends over 15 amino acids. The V gene lost 5 bases and the J gene lost 2 bases, with 16 bases spanning the gap. This chain's CDR3 is CASSRGPDTAYEQYF. CDR3 in DNA: TGTGCCAGCAGCAGAGGTCCGGACACTGCCTACGAGCAGTACTTC.

A few counts support this clonotype. The V and J genes are TRBV5-4 and TRBJ2-3; maybe TRBD1 (5 bases). Germline CDR1 SGHNT, CDR2 YYREEE (reference sequence). The ends were cut back, 1 base at V and 5 bases at J, with 8 bases in the middle. CDR3 size: 13 residues. CDR3 sequence reads: CASSLTQGDTQYF. Here the CDR3 DNA reads TGTGCCAGCAGCTTGACTCAGGGAGATACGCAGTATTTT.

J is TRBJ1-2 and V is TRBV10-3; D ambiguous. Germline V lookup: CDR1 ENHRY, CDR2 SYGVKD. V lost 4 bases and J lost 6, with 12 bases in between. The CDR3 contains 13 residues. The CDR3 DNA is TGTGCCATCAGTGCGGGCTGGGATGATGGCTACACCTTC. Its translation is CAISAGWDDGYTF.

The chain joins TRBV11-2 to TRBJ2-3; TRBD1 is a possible D gene (6 bases). The V end was cut by 3 bases, the J end by 4 bases, with 8 bases between. In germline, CDR1 is SGHAT, CDR2 FQNNGV. The CDR3 is 13 residues long. The CDR3, as DNA: TGTGCCAGCAGCTTTGAGGGGGCAGATACGCAGTATTTT. It is translated as CASSFEGADTQYF.

J is TRBJ2-7 and V is TRBV20-1, with 7 bases lining up with TRBD2. With 4 bases clipped from V and 0 bases from J, the junction kept 9 bases outside the gene matches. From germline, CDR1 is DFQATT and CDR2 SNEGSKA (reference sequence). CDR3 size: 15 residues. CDR3 in amino acids: CSATKAGSTSYEQYF. CDR3 nucleotide sequence: TGCAGTGCTACCAAAGCGGGATCGACCTCCTACGAGCAGTACTTC.

The chain joins TRBV12-3 or TRBV12-4 to TRBJ2-1; D is possibly TRBD1 or TRBD2 (6 bases each). The CDR3 totals 12 residues. V lost 5 bases and J lost 8, with 10 bases in between. The CDR3 DNA follows: TGTGCCAGCAGTACAGGGAGGCATGAGCAGTTCTTC. Its translation: CASSTGRHEQFF.

A remark on this clonotype: The germline gene is not matched at one end of the junction; a read error may be the cause. The chain links TRBV20-1 to TRBJ1-5; weak D call: TRBD1 (5 bases). Per germline, CDR1 DFQATT and CDR2 SNEGSKA (reference sequence). The CDR3 loop spans 13 amino acids. CDR3 DNA: TGCAGTGCCAGAGGCGGGGCCCAGCAGCCCCAGCATTTT. This translates into CSARGGAQQPQHF.

The chain has TRBV15 and TRBJ2-7; no clear D. Germline CDR1 reads LNHNV; CDR2 reads YYDKDF (reference sequence). The CDR3 runs to 14 residues. V was shortened by 1 base and J by 1 base, with 8 bases between the two germline ends. CDR3 loop: CATSRVAQSYEQYF. DNA for the CDR3: TGTGCCACCAGCAGAGTGGCACAGTCCTACGAGCAGTACTTC.

By frequency in the sample, this clonotype is medium-sized. The J gene is TRBJ1-6, the V gene TRBV20-1; TRBD1 might be the D (5 bases). Trimming took 0 bases from V and 8 from J, leaving 17 bases between them. The CDR3 sequence is 16 residues long. Germline V lookup: CDR1 DFQATT, CDR2 SNEGSKA (reference sequence). The CDR3 region has the DNA TGCAGTGCTAGAGATTTCGGAGGGGTCTGGGATTCACCCCTCCACTTT. Translated, it gives CSARDFGGVWDSPLHF.

This clonotype was seen a few times. The gene calls are TRBV7-8 and TRBJ2-3, with TRBD2 identical over 10 bases. Germline lookup yields CDR1 SGHVS and CDR2 FQNEAQ. The CDR3 is 15 amino acids. Unmatched junction bases numbered 3, after V lost 5 bases and J lost 1 base. The chain's CDR3 is CASSQLAGGTDTQYF. The CDR3 DNA follows: TGTGCCAGCAGCCAGCTAGCGGGAGGCACAGATACGCAGTATTTT. Full variable domain (remainder filled in from reference TRBV7-8 and TRBJ2-3): GAGVSQSPRYKVAKRGQDVALRCDPISGHVSLFWYQQALGQGPEFLTYFQNEAQLDKSGLPSDRFFAERPEGSVSTLKIQRTQQEDSAVYLCASSQLAGGTDTQYFGPGTRLTVL.

Note on this clonotype: A read error may account for a junction end that differs from germline. J is TRBJ1-1 and V is TRBV20-1; D is undetermined. Germline-derived CDR1 and CDR2 are DFQATT and SNEGSKA (reference sequence). The CDR3 spans 13 residues. CDR3 protein: CCAIRTMNTEAFF. The CDR3 region has the DNA TGCTGTGCTATTCGGACCATGAACACTGAAGCTTTCTTT.

This clonotype was picked up a small number of times. V is TRBV20-1 and J is TRBJ1-6; D gene ambiguous. CDR1 is DFQATT and CDR2 is SNEGSKA in the germline V gene (reference sequence). The CDR3 sequence is 12 residues long. V lost 0 bases, J lost 10 bases, and 7 bases lay in between. The chain's CDR3 is CSAREGRSPLHF. The CDR3 DNA sequence: TGCAGTGCTAGAGAGGGGAGATCACCCCTCCACTTT.

V is TRBV20-1 and J is TRBJ1-6; D remains ambiguous. The germline gives CDR1 DFQATT, CDR2 SNEGSKA (reference sequence). The germline V and J ends were trimmed by 3 bases and 0 bases, with 15 bases remaining between them. The CDR3 loop spans 17 amino acids. In nucleotides, the CDR3 is TGCAGTGCTAGCATTGCCCTTTCGAGCTCCTATAATTCACCCCTCCACTTT. This sequence encodes CSASIALSSSYNSPLHF.

This clonotype was seen a handful of times. The DNA of the CDR3 is TGTGCCAGCGGTAGGGGAGACGAGCAGTACTTC. Encoded protein: CASGRGDEQYF. V usage is TRBV6-1 and J usage is TRBJ2-7, with D possibly called TRBD1 or TRBD2 (5 bases each). V lost 8 bases and J lost 5, with 10 bases in between. Per germline, CDR1 MNHNS and CDR2 SASEGT. The CDR3 sequence is 11 residues long.

A few counts support this clonotype. The rearrangement joins TRBV6-4 to TRBJ2-6; D may be TRBD1 (6 bases). The germline V gene encodes CDR1 MRHNA and CDR2 SNTAGT. The CDR3 is made up of 16 amino acids. The V and J ends lost 0 bases and 0 bases respectively, with 6 bases between them. The CDR3 protein is CASSDSGHSGANVLTF. The CDR3 region has the DNA TGTGCCAGCAGTGACTCGGGACACTCTGGGGCCAACGTCCTGACTTTC.

The rearrangement uses TRBV7-2 and TRBJ1-5; unclear D gene. Germline lookup yields CDR1 SGHTA and CDR2 FQGNSA. The CDR3 is 13 amino acids. V dropped 1 base and J dropped 5 bases, with 6 bases sitting between them. Here the CDR3 reads CASSLDRDQPQHF. CDR3 coding DNA: TGTGCCAGCAGCTTAGATAGGGATCAGCCCCAGCATTTT.

CDR3 sequence: CASRLETKNEQFF. For the CDR3, the DNA is TGTGCCAGCAGGCTAGAGACTAAGAATGAGCAGTTCTTC. The chain uses TRBV2 and TRBJ2-1; possibly TRBD2 for D (5 bases). The CDR3 consists of 13 residues. V was pared by 6 bases and J by 7 bases, with 13 bases between. Per germline, CDR1 SNHLY and CDR2 FYNNEI.

The V gene is TRBV5-4, the J gene TRBJ2-1; TRBD2 matches 8 bases. The CDR3 is 14 amino acids. Germline V gene data show CDR1 as SGHNT and CDR2 as YYREEE (reference sequence). V shed 0 bases, J shed 7 bases, and the junction held 3 bases outside the gene matches. CDR3 region: CASSLGASGNEQFF. The CDR3 DNA sequence: TGTGCCAGCAGCTTGGGAGCTAGCGGGAATGAGCAGTTCTTC.

This clonotype was counted between two and nine times. The chain combines TRBV20-1 with TRBJ2-7; 16 positions match TRBD2. The V gene's germline CDR1 is DFQATT and CDR2 SNEGSKA (reference sequence). The CDR3 has 15 amino acids. V gave up 5 bases and J gave up 5 bases; unmatched junction bases: 6. The CDR3 sequence: CSALGLAGGRNEQYF. CDR3 nucleotide sequence: TGCAGTGCTCTGGGACTAGCGGGAGGGAGAAACGAGCAGTACTTC.

This CDR3 reads CASSPRGVYGYTF. CDR3 coding DNA: TGCGCCAGCAGCCCGAGGGGGGTCTATGGCTACACCTTC. V and J are TRBV4-1 and TRBJ1-2, with a tentative D call TRBD1 (6 bases). V was trimmed by 4 bases and J by 4 bases, leaving 10 bases between them. CDR3 length: 13 amino acids. CDR1 MGHRA and CDR2 YSYEKL come from the germline V gene.

This clonotype was observed a handful of times. The chain links TRBV2 to TRBJ1-5, with 9 bases matching TRBD1. The germline CDR1 and CDR2 sequences are SNHLY and FYNNEI. Trimming removed 4 bases from V and 7 bases from J; junction bases left unmatched: 5. The CDR3 is 14 residues long. The CDR3 bases are TGTGCCAGCAGTGGGACAGGGGAGAGACAGCCCCAGCATTTT. Its translation: CASSGTGERQPQHF.

The chain is built from TRBV20-1 and TRBJ2-3; D remains ambiguous. This CDR3 has 15 residues. Germline loops: CDR1 DFQATT, CDR2 SNEGSKA (reference sequence). Trimming cost V 5 bases and J 2 bases, with 17 bases left between them. In nucleotides, the CDR3 is TGCAGTGCTCCCATCGCGACATCTCACACAGATACGCAGTATTTT. Translated, it gives CSAPIATSHTDTQYF.

The chain carries TRBV3-1 and TRBJ1-2, with D hard to call. V lost 3 bases, J lost 7 bases, and 15 bases lay in between. The germline gives CDR1 LGHDT, CDR2 YNNKEL (reference sequence). This CDR3 is 14 amino acids long. The CDR3 DNA sequence: TGTGCCAGCAGCCACTGGAGCCCTATTCTTGGCTACACCTTC. As protein: CASSHWSPILGYTF.

This clonotype ranks as medium-sized (0.01 to 0.1%). V usage is TRBV6-1 and J usage is TRBJ1-1; 12 nucleotides line up with TRBD1. J gave up 0 bases and V 3 bases, and 5 bases lay outside the gene matches. CDR1 is MNHNS and CDR2 is SASEGT in the germline V gene. The CDR3 extends over 17 amino acids. Here the CDR3 DNA reads TGTGCCAGCAGTGAGGGACAGGGGGCACCCATGAACACTGAAGCTTTCTTT. Amino acids: CASSEGQGAPMNTEAFF.

This sequence joins TRBV5-1 and TRBJ2-5, with TRBD1 identical over 7 bases. CDR1 is SGHRS and CDR2 is YFSETQ in the germline V gene. This CDR3 region has 15 residues. V was clipped by 4 bases and J by 5 bases; unmatched bases: 11. CDR3 loop: CASSRGQAGRETQYF. For the CDR3, the DNA is TGCGCCAGCAGCCGAGGACAGGCCGGTCGGGAGACCCAGTACTTC. Complete variable domain (other parts from reference TRBV5-1 and TRBJ2-5): KAGVTQTPRYLIKTRGQQVTLSCSPISGHRSVSWYQQTPGQGLQFLFEYFSETQRNKGNFPGRFSGRQFSNSRSEMNVSTLELGDSALYLCASSRGQAGRETQYFGPGTRLLVL.

This clonotype was picked up a small number of times. This chain uses TRBV7-9 with TRBJ2-1; 7 nucleotides line up with TRBD2. The CDR3 length is 17 residues. Germline V gene lookup returns CDR1 SEHNR and CDR2 FQNEAQ (reference sequence). V shed 5 bases, J shed 6 bases, and the junction held 16 bases outside the gene matches. CDR3 amino acids: CASSPPFRLAVSNEQFF. The CDR3 DNA follows: TGTGCCAGCAGCCCCCCCTTCAGGCTAGCGGTGTCCAATGAGCAGTTCTTC. Full variable domain (rest looked up from reference TRBV7-9 and TRBJ2-1): DTGVSQNPRHKITKRGQNVTFRCDPISEHNRLYWYRQTLGQGPEFLTYFQNEAQLEKSRLLSDRFSAERPKGSFSTLEIQRTEQGDSAMYLCASSPPFRLAVSNEQFFGPGTRLTVL.

The rearrangement uses TRBV7-2 and TRBJ1-5, with 10 bases aligning to TRBD1. The V gene end was trimmed by 5 bases and the J gene end by 9 bases; junction bases not matched to a gene: 10. Germline V gene lookup returns CDR1 SGHTA and CDR2 FQGNSA. The CDR3 loop spans 15 amino acids. Written as DNA, the CDR3 is TGTGCCAGCAGCAACGAAGGGACAGGGGTTCGGCCCCAGCATTTT. Its translation: CASSNEGTGVRPQHF.

The chain couples TRBV5-1 to TRBJ2-3, with D tentatively TRBD2 (6 bases). Trimming took off 0 bases at V and 5 bases at J, with 25 bases between the two ends. CDR1 and CDR2 (germline): SGHRS, YFSETQ. The CDR3 runs to 19 residues. CDR3 sequence reads: CASSLGGAATTNTRDTQYF. CDR3 coding DNA: TGCGCCAGCAGCTTGGGCGGGGCGGCGACAACGAACACACGAGATACGCAGTATTTT.